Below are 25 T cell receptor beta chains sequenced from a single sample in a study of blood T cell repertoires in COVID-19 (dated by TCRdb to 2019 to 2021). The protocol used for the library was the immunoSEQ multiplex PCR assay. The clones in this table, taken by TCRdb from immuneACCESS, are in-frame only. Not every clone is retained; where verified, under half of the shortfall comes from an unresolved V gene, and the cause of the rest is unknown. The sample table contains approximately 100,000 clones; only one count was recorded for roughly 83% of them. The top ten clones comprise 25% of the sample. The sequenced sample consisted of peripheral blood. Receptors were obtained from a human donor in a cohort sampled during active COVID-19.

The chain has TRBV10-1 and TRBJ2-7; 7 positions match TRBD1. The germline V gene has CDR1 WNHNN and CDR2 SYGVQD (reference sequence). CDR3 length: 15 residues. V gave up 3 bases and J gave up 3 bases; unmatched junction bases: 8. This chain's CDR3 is CASSDRDSLNYEQYF. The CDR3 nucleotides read TGCGCCAGCAGTGACCGGGACAGTTTAAACTACGAGCAGTACTTC.

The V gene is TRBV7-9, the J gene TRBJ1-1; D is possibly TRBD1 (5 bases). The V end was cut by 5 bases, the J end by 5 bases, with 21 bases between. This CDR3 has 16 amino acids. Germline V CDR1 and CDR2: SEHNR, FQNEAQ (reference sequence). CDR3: CASSPIPGPGGTEAFF. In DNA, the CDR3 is TGTGCCAGCAGCCCCATCCCGGGACCCGGAGGGACTGAAGCTTTCTTT.

CDR3 loop: CASSYSDSTYEQYF. CDR3 in DNA: TGTGCCAGCAGTTACTCTGACAGTACCTACGAGCAGTACTTC. The J gene is TRBJ2-7, the V gene TRBV6-8; D is perhaps TRBD1 (5 bases). The CDR3 contains 14 residues. The germline V gene encodes CDR1 MNHGY and CDR2 SAAAGT. Trimming cost V 0 bases and J 2 bases, with 8 bases left between them.

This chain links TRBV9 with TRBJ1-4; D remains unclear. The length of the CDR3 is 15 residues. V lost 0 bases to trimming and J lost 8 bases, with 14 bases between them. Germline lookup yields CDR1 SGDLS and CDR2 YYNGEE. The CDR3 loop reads CASSVDVGGLEKLFF. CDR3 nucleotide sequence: TGTGCCAGCAGCGTAGATGTAGGAGGATTGGAAAAACTGTTTTTT.

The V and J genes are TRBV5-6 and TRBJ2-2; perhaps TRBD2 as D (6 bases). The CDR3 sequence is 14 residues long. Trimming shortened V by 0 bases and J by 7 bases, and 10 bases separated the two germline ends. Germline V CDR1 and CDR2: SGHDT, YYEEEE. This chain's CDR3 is CASSLDVGGGELFF. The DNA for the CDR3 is TGTGCCAGCAGCTTGGATGTGGGGGGCGGGGAGCTGTTTTTT.

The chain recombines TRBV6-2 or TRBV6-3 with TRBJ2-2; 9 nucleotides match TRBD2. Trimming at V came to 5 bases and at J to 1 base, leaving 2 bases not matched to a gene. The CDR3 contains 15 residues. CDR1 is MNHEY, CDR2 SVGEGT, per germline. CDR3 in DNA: TGTGCCAGCAGTAAACTAGCGGGGAACACCGGGGAGCTGTTTTTT. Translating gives CASSKLAGNTGELFF.

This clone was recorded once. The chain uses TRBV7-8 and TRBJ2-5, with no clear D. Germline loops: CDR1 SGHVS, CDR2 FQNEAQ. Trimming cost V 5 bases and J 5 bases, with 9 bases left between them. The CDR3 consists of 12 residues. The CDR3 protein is CASSPSRETQYF. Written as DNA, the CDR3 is TGTGCCAGCAGCCCTAGTCGGGAGACCCAGTACTTC. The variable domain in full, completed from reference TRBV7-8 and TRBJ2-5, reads GAGVSQSPRYKVAKRGQDVALRCDPISGHVSLFWYQQALGQGPEFLTYFQNEAQLDKSGLPSDRFFAERPEGSVSTLKIQRTQQEDSAVYLCASSPSRETQYFGPGTRLLVL.

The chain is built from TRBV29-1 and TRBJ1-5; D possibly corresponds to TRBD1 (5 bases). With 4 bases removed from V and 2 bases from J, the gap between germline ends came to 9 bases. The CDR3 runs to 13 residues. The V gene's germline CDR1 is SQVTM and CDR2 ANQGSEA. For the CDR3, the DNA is TGCAGCGTTGCCCCGGGGGGCAATCAGCCCCAGCATTTT. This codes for CSVAPGGNQPQHF.

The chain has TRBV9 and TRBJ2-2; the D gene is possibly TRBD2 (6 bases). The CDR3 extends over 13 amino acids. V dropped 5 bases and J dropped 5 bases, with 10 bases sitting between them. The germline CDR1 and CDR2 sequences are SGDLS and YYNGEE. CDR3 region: CASRAGGTGELFF. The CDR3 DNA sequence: TGTGCCAGCAGGGCCGGGGGAACCGGGGAGCTGTTTTTT.

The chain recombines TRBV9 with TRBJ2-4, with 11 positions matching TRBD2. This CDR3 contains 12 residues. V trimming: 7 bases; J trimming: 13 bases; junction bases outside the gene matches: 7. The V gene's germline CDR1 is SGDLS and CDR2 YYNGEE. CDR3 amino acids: CASQGTSGGQYF. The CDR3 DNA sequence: TGTGCCAGCCAAGGGACTAGCGGAGGACAGTACTTC.

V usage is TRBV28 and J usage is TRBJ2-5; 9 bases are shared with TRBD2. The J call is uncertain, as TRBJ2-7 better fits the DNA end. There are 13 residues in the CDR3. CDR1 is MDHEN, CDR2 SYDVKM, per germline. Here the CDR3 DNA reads TGTGCCAGCAGAAGTAGCGGGAGCCACGAGCAGTACTTC. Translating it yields CASRSSGSHEQYF.

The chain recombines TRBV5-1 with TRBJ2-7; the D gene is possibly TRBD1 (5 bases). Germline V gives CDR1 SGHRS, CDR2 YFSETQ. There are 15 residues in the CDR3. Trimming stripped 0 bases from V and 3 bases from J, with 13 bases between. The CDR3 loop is CASSLDGRAVYEQYF. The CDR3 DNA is TGCGCCAGCAGCTTGGATGGCAGGGCCGTCTACGAGCAGTACTTC.

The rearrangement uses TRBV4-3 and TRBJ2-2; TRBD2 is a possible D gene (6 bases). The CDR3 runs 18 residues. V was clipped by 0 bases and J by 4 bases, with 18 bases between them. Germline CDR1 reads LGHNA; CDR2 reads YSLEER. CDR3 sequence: CASSQDLYGGTSTGELFF. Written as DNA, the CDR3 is TGCGCCAGCAGCCAAGATTTATACGGCGGGACCAGCACCGGGGAGCTGTTTTTT.

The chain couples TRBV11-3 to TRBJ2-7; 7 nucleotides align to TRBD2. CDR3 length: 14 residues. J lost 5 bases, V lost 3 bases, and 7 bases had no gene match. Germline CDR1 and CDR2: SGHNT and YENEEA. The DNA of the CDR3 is TGTGCCAGCAGCTTGGGGGGGTCTACTGACGAGCAGTACTTC. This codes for CASSLGGSTDEQYF. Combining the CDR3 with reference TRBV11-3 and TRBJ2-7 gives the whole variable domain EAGVVQSPRYKIIEKKQPVAFWCNPISGHNTLYWYLQNLGQGPELLIRYENEEAVDDSQLPKDRFSAERLKGVDSTLKIQPAELGDSAVYLCASSLGGSTDEQYFGPGTRLTVT.

The chain's CDR3 is CASSLMGLALTGELFF. DNA for the CDR3: TGTGCCAGCAGCTTAATGGGACTAGCGCTCACCGGGGAGCTGTTTTTT. The V call is TRBV11-3, the J call TRBJ2-2, with 10 nucleotides matching TRBD2. This CDR3 is built from 16 residues. With V trimmed by 2 bases and J by 4 bases, 4 bases remained unmatched. Germline assignment: CDR1 SGHNT and CDR2 YENEEA.

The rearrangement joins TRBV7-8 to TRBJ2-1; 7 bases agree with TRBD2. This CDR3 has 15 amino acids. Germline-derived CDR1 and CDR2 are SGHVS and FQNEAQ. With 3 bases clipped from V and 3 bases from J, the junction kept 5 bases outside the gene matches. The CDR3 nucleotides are TGTGCCAGCAGCTTGAGCGGGACCAACTACAATGAGCAGTTCTTC. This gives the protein CASSLSGTNYNEQFF. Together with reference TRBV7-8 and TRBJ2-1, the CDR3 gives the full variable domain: GAGVSQSPRYKVAKRGQDVALRCDPISGHVSLFWYQQALGQGPEFLTYFQNEAQLDKSGLPSDRFFAERPEGSVSTLKIQRTQQEDSAVYLCASSLSGTNYNEQFFGPGTRLTVL.

CDR3 residues: CASSATGGPSYEQYF. CDR3 coding DNA: TGTGCCAGCAGCGCCACAGGGGGCCCCTCCTACGAGCAGTACTTC. The chain employs TRBV9 and TRBJ2-7; 9 bases are a match to TRBD1. The CDR3 length is 15 residues. V lost 3 bases, J lost 0 bases, and 4 bases stayed unmatched. Germline CDR1 SGDLS, CDR2 YYNGEE.

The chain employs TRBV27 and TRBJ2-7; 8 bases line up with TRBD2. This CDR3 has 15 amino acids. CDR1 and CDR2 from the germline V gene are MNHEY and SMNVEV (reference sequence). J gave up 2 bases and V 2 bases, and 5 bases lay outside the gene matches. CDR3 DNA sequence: TGTGCCAGCAGTTTAGGCGGGAGGCTAGCCTACGAGCAGTACTTC. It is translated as CASSLGGRLAYEQYF.

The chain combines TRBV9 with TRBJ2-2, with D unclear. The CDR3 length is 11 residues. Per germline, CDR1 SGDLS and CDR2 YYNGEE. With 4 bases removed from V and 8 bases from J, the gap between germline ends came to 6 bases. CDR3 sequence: CASSIPGELFF. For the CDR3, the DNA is TGTGCCAGCAGCATCCCGGGGGAGCTGTTTTTT.

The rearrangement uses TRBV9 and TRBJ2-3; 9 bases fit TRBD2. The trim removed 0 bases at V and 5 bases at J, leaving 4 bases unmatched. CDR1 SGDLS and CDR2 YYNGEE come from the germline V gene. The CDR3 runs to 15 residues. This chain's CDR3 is CASSVGSGSRDTQYF. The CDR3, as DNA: TGTGCCAGCAGCGTAGGTAGCGGGAGTCGAGATACGCAGTATTTT.

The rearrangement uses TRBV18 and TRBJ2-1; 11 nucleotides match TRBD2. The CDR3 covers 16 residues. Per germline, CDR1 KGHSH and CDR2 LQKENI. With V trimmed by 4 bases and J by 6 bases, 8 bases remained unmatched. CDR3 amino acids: CASSLRLAGTTNEQFF. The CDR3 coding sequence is TGTGCCAGCTCACTCCGACTAGCGGGGACGACCAATGAGCAGTTCTTC.

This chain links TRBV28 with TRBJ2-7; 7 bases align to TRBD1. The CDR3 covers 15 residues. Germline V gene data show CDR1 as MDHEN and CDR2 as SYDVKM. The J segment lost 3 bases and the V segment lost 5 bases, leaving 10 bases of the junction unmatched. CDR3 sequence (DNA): TGTGCCAGCAGTACGGTGTTAGGGGGCATCTACGAGCAGTACTTC. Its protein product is CASSTVLGGIYEQYF. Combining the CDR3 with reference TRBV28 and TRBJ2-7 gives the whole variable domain DVKVTQSSRYLVKRTGEKVFLECVQDMDHENMFWYRQDPGLGLRLIYFSYDVKMKEKGDIPEGYSVSREKKERFSLILESASTNQTSMYLCASSTVLGGIYEQYFGPGTRLTVT.

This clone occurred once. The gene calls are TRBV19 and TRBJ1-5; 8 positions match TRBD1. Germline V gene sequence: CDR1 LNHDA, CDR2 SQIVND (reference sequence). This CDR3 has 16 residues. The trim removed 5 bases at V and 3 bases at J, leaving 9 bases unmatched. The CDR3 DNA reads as TGTGCCAGTAGTCCTTACAGGGGGTCGGTCAATCAGCCCCAGCATTTT. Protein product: CASSPYRGSVNQPQHF. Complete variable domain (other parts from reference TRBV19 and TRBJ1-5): DGGITQSPKYLFRKEGQNVTLSCEQNLNHDAMYWYRQDPGQGLRLIYYSQIVNDFQKGDIAEGYSVSREKKESFPLTVTSAQKNPTAFYLCASSPYRGSVNQPQHFGDGTRLSIL.

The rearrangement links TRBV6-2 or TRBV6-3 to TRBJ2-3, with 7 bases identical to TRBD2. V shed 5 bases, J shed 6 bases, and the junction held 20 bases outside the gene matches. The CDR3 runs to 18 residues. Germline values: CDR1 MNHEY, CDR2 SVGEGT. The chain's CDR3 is CASSPNKWDYETADTQYF. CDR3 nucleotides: TGTGCCAGCAGTCCAAACAAATGGGACTATGAAACGGCGGATACGCAGTATTTT.

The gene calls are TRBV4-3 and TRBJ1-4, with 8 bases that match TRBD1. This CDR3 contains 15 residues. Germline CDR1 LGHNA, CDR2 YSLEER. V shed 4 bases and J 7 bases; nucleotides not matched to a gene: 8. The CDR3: CASSLFRDRLEKLFF. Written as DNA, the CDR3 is TGCGCCAGCAGCCTGTTCCGGGACAGGCTTGAAAAACTGTTTTTT.